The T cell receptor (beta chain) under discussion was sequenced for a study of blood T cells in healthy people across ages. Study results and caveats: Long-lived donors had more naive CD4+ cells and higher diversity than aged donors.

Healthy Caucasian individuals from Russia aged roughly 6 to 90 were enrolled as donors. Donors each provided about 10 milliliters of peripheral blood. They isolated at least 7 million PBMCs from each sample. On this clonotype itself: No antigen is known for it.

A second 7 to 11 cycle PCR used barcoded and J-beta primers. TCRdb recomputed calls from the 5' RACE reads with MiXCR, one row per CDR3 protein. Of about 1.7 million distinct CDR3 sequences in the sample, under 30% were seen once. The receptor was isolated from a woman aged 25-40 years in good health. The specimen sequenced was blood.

In DNA form, the CDR3 reads TGTGCCACCGACGGACAGGATGTTGAAAAACTGTTTTTT. Residues: CATDGQDVEKLFF. The gene calls are TRBV15 and TRBJ1-4; the match to TRBD1 covers 7 bases. This CDR3 has 13 amino acids. V lost 8 bases, J lost 7 bases, and 7 bases stayed unmatched. Germline V lookup: CDR1 LNHNV, CDR2 YYDKDF (reference sequence).